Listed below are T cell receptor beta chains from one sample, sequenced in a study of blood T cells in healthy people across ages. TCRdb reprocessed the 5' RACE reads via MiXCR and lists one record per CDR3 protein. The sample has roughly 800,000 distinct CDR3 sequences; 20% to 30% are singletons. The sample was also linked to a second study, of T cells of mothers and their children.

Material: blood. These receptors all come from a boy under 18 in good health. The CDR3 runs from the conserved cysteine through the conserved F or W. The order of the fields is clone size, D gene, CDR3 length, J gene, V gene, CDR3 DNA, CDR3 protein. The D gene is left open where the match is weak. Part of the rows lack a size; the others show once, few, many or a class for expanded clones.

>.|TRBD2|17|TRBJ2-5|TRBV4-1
TGCGCCAGCAGCTGGACTAGCGGGGGGCTGTACCAAGAGACCCAGTACTTC
CASSWTSGGLYQETQYF
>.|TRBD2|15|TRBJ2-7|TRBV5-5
TGTGCCAGCAGCTTTCTAGCGGAGATTTACAATGAGCAGTACTTC
CASSFLAEIYNEQYF
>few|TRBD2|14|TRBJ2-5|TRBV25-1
TGTGCCAGCAAAAAGCGGGGGGTTCAAGAGACCCAGTACTTC
CASKKRGVQETQYF
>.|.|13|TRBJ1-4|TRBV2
TGTGCCAGCAGTGAATATATCCTCCGGGGACTGTTTTTT
CASSEYILRGLFF
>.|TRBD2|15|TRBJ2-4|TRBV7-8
TGTGCCAGCAGCGCTCGGGGGGGAGCCAAAAACATTCAGTACTTC
CASSARGGAKNIQYF
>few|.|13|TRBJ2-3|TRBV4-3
TGCGCCAGCAGCCAGTCCCTTATTGTTGCGCAGTATTTT
CASSQSLIVAQYF
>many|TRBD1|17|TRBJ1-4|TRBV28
TGTGCCAGCAGACGGGACAGGGGGCGGAAAACTAATGAAAAACTGTTTTTT
CASRRDRGRKTNEKLFF
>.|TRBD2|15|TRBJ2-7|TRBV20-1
TGCAGTGCTGGCGCTCGTCTAGCGGTTCCTGGGGAGCAGTACTTC
CSAGARLAVPGEQYF
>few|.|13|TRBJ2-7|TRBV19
TGTGCCAGTAGTTCTGGAGGGCTGGACGAGCAGTACTTC
CASSSGGLDEQYF
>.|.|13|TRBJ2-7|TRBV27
TGTGCCAGCAGTTTATCGCAGGGACATGGGCAGTACTTC
CASSLSQGHGQYF
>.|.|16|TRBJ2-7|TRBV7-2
TGTGCCAGCAGCTCCGCCGGGAATTCAGCCGGCTACGAGCAGTACTTC
CASSSAGNSAGYEQYF
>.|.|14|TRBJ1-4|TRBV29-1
TGCAGCGTTGAAGCAGGGGTGGGGAATGAAAAACTGTTTTTT
CSVEAGVGNEKLFF
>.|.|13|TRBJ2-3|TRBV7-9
TGTGCCAGCAGGGCCAACGCGGTGGATACGCAGTATTTT
CASRANAVDTQYF
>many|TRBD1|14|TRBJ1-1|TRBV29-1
TGCAGCGCCCGGACAGGTCGCCTGAACACTGAAGCTTTCTTT
CSARTGRLNTEAFF
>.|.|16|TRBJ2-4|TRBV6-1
TGTGCCAGCACCCCTGGGGCAGGGGTAACCAAAAACATTCAGTACTTC
CASTPGAGVTKNIQYF
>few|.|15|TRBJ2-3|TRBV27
TGTGCCAGCAGCCCACTCACGTGGGGCACAGATACGCAGTATTTT
CASSPLTWGTDTQYF
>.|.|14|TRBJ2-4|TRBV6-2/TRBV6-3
TGTGCCAGCAGTGAAGGAGTAGAGGGAAACATTCAGTACTTC
CASSEGVEGNIQYF
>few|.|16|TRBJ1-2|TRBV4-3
TGCGCCAGCAGCCAAGATCGGTCCAGGGGAGGTGGTGGCTACACCTTC
CASSQDRSRGGGGYTF
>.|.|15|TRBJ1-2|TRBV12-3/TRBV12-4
TGTGCCAGCAGTTTTCGGCCAGGGGAGAGCTATGGCTACACCTTC
CASSFRPGESYGYTF
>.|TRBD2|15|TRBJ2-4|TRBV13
TGTGCCAGCAGCCCGGTCACGGCGGGAGTGAACATTCAGTACTTC
CASSPVTAGVNIQYF
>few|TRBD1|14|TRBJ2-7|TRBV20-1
TGCAGTGCTTCCCCCGGGGCAGGGGGAAACGAGCAGTACTTC
CSASPGAGGNEQYF
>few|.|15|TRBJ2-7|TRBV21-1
TGTGCCAGCAGCAACACCGGGACCGCTTTCTACGAGCAGTACTTC
CASSNTGTAFYEQYF
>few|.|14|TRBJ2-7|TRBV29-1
TGCAGCGTTGAGGGGGGGACAGCGTCGTCCGAGCAGTACTTC
CSVEGGTASSEQYF
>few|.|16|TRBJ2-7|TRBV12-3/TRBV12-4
TGTGCCAGCAGTTTCGGGGGGCCCTCGTTTCTTGGCGAGCAGTACTTC
CASSFGGPSFLGEQYF
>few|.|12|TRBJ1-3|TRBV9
TGTGCCAGCAGCGCAATGGGAAACACCATATATTTT
CASSAMGNTIYF
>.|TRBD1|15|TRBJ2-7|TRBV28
TGTGCCAGCAAATTTAGGGGGACAGGATCCTACGAGCAGTACTTC
CASKFRGTGSYEQYF
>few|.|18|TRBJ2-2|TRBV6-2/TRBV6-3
TGTGCCAGCAGTTACTCCCTGAGCGGAGAACTTAACACCGGGGAGCTGTTTTTT
CASSYSLSGELNTGELFF
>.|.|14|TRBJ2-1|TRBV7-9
TGTGCCAGCAGCTTAGTAATCGGGGGACATGAGCAGTTCTTC
CASSLVIGGHEQFF
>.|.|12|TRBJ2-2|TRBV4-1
TGCGCCAGCAGCCAACCTACCGGGGAGCTGTTTTTT
CASSQPTGELFF
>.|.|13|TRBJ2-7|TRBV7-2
TGTGCCAGCAGCTTAGGCTCGGCAGTCGAGCAGTACTTC
CASSLGSAVEQYF
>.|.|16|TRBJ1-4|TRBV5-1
TGCGCCAGCAGCCCAGGACCCGACAGGCTACCGGAAAAACTGTTTTTT
CASSPGPDRLPEKLFF
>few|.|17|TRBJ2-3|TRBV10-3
TGTGCCATCAGTGACGAGGGCGCGGGGTCTTACACAGATACGCAGTATTTT
CAISDEGAGSYTDTQYF
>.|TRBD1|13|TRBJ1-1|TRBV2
TGTGCCAGCAGGCAGACAGGGCCCACTGAAGCTTTCTTT
CASRQTGPTEAFF
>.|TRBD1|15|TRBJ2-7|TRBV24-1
TGTGCCACCAGTGACAGGACAGGGCGGACCTACGAGCAGTACTTC
CATSDRTGRTYEQYF
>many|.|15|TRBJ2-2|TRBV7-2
TGTGCCAGCAGCTTAGCAGGGGGGAACACCGGGGAGCTGTTTTTT
CASSLAGGNTGELFF
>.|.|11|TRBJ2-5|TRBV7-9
TGTGCCAGCGCCGGAAGGGGAACCCAGTACTTC
CASAGRGTQYF
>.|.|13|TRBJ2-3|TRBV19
TGTGCCAGTAGTATTAACAACCCTGCTACGCAGTATTTT
CASSINNPATQYF
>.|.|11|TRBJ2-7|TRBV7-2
TGTGCCAGCAGTCGGGGTGACGGGCTAATCTTC
CASSRGDGLIF
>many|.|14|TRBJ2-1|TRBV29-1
TGCAGCGTTGATTGGGGGACCAGCTACAATGAGCAGTTCTTC
CSVDWGTSYNEQFF
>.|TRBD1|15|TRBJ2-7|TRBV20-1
TGCAGTGCCGCGAAAGACCTAGGGGGCTCGGAAGAGCAGTACTTC
CSAAKDLGGSEEQYF
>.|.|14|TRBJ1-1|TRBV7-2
TGTGCCAGCAGCTTATATCGTCCGGAGGCTGAAGCTTTCTTT
CASSLYRPEAEAFF
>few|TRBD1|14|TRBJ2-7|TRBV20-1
TGCAGTGCTAGAGATTCCGGGACAGCCTACGAGCAGTACTTC
CSARDSGTAYEQYF
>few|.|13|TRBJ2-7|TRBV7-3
TGTGCCAGCAGCTTAATGCTGAACTACGAGCAGTACTTC
CASSLMLNYEQYF
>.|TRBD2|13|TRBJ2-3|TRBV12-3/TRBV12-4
TGTGCCAGCAGTTTAATCGGGGGGACTACGCAGTATTTT
CASSLIGGTTQYF
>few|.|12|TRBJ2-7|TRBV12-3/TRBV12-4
TGTGCCAGCAGTTTCGGGACATTAGAGCAGTACTTC
CASSFGTLEQYF
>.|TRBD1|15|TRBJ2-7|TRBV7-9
TGTGCCAGCAGCTTAGGGACAGGTCTCGTCTACGAGCAGTACTTC
CASSLGTGLVYEQYF
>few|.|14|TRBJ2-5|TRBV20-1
TGCAGTGCCCAAAGTTTAGGGGGAGCAGAGACCCAGTACTTC
CSAQSLGGAETQYF
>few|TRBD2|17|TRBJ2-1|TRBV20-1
TGCAGTGCTAGCACCTCTACTCTAGCGGCATTCTACAATGAGCAGTTCTTC
CSASTSTLAAFYNEQFF
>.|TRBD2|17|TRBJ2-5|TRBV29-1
TGCAGCCTGTGGACAGGAAGACCGGGACTAGCTCTACAGACCCAGTACTTC
CSLWTGRPGLALQTQYF
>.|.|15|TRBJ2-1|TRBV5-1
TGCGCCAGCAGCCCCGGGCCGGGTATGTACAATGAGCAGTTCTTC
CASSPGPGMYNEQFF
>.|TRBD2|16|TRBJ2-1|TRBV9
TGTGCCAGCAGCGTAGTGGCTAGCGGGAGATACAATGAGCAGTTCTTC
CASSVVASGRYNEQFF
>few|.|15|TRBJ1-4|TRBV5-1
TGCGCCAGCAGCTTGGGGGGGGCTTCTAATGAAAAACTGTTTTTT
CASSLGGASNEKLFF
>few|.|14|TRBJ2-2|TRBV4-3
TGCGCCAGCAGCCAAGAATTGAACACCGGGGAGCTGTTTTTT
CASSQELNTGELFF
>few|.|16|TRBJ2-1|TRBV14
TGTGCCAGCAGCCAAGAACTCGCGGGATGGGGCAATGAGCAGTTCTTC
CASSQELAGWGNEQFF
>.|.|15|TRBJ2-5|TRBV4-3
TGCGCCAGCAGCCAAGATCTAGGAGATTTGGAGACCCAGTACTTC
CASSQDLGDLETQYF
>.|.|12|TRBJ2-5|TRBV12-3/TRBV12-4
TGTGCCAACAGTTTAGACAGAGAGACCCAGTACTTC
CANSLDRETQYF
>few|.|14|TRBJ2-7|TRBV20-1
TGCAGTGCTAACCCGGGACGGACTACCTACGAGCAGTACTTC
CSANPGRTTYEQYF
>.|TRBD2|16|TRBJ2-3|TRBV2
TGTGCCAGCAGTGAGGGGCGGGGGTTCAACACAGATACGCAGTATTTT
CASSEGRGFNTDTQYF
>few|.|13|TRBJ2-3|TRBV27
TGTGCCAGCAGTTGGCGGGGCACAGATACGCAGTATTTT
CASSWRGTDTQYF
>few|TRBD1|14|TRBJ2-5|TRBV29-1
TGCAGCGTATCGACAGGGGTTGGCCAAGAGACCCAGTACTTC
CSVSTGVGQETQYF